One sample yielded the 28 T cell receptor beta chains listed below, sequenced in a study of response to subunit inactivated influenza vaccine. TCRdb redid the calling of the RT-PCR reads with MiXCR, one entry per CDR3 protein. The sample includes roughly 520,000 distinct CDR3 sequences, roughly 23% of them seen just once. This material consisted of CD4+ T cells sorted from PBMCs, taken roughly 5 days after vaccination. These receptor sequences come from a man aged 50 to 59 who received an inactivated influenza vaccine.

This clonotype showed up just once. This sequence joins TRBV7-9 and TRBJ2-1; TRBD1 matches at 10 bases. Germline V lookup: CDR1 SEHNR, CDR2 FQNEAQ (reference sequence). V was pared by 5 bases and J by 6 bases, with 7 bases of the junction left unmatched. The CDR3 has 15 residues. CDR3 bases: TGTGCCAGCAGCCCGATTCGGGACAGGGGCAATGAGCAGTTCTTC. Translation: CASSPIRDRGNEQFF. Looking up the rest from reference TRBV7-9 and TRBJ2-1 gives the full variable domain: DTGVSQNPRHKITKRGQNVTFRCDPISEHNRLYWYRQTLGQGPEFLTYFQNEAQLEKSRLLSDRFSAERPKGSFSTLEIQRTEQGDSAMYLCASSPIRDRGNEQFFGPGTRLTVL.

This clonotype appeared a few times. The chain uses TRBV15 and TRBJ2-7; 11 bases match TRBD1. The CDR3 consists of 15 residues. The V gene end was trimmed by 4 bases and the J gene end by 0 bases; junction bases not matched to a gene: 2. Germline loops: CDR1 LNHNV, CDR2 YYDKDF (reference sequence). The CDR3 reads CATSIGTGGSYEQYF. Here the CDR3 DNA reads TGTGCCACCAGCATCGGGACAGGGGGCTCCTACGAGCAGTACTTC.

V usage is TRBV3-1 and J usage is TRBJ2-3; D uncertain. CDR1 LGHDT and CDR2 YNNKEL come from the germline V gene (reference sequence). V was cut by 1 base and J by 0 bases, with 8 bases left in between. The CDR3 spans 15 residues. The CDR3 sequence is CASSQGGTSTDTQYF. CDR3 nucleotide sequence: TGTGCCAGCAGCCAAGGGGGAACTAGCACAGATACGCAGTATTTT.

V usage is TRBV5-1 and J usage is TRBJ2-7; 7 nucleotides line up with TRBD1. This CDR3 is built from 14 residues. V trimming: 4 bases; J trimming: 4 bases; junction bases outside the gene matches: 8. Germline lookup yields CDR1 SGHRS and CDR2 YFSETQ. CDR3 nucleotide sequence: TGCGCCAGCAGCGCCGCCTCCAGGGGGTACGAGCAGTACTTC. It encodes CASSAASRGYEQYF.

The V call is TRBV7-9, the J call TRBJ1-1; D is ambiguous. V was pared by 0 bases and J by 3 bases, with 8 bases between. The germline V gene encodes CDR1 SEHNR and CDR2 FQNEAQ (reference sequence). CDR3 length: 14 residues. CDR3 loop: CASSLAGIHTEAFF. CDR3 nucleotide sequence: TGTGCCAGCAGCTTAGCCGGTATCCACACTGAAGCTTTCTTT.

This chain joins TRBV4-3 and TRBJ2-5, with a possible D match to TRBD2 (5 bases). The germline gives CDR1 LGHNA, CDR2 YSLEER. V lost 3 bases to trimming and J lost 5 bases, with 13 bases between them. CDR3 size: 14 residues. The CDR3 coding sequence is TGCGCCAGCAGCCAGACCCCCGGCGGGGAGACCCAGTACTTC. Amino acids: CASSQTPGGETQYF.

This clonotype was observed a handful of times. The chain employs TRBV11-1 and TRBJ2-5; 8 nucleotides align to TRBD1. The ends lost 5 bases at V and 4 bases at J; junction bases unmatched: 3. The germline gives CDR1 SGHAT, CDR2 FQDESV (reference sequence). The CDR3 sequence is 13 residues long. The CDR3 DNA follows: TGTGCCAGCAGCCGGGACAGGCTAGAGACCCAGTACTTC. Encoded protein: CASSRDRLETQYF.

This clonotype has more than one count but fewer than ten. CDR3 amino acids: CASHIGRTGELFF. The CDR3 nucleotides are TGTGCCAGCCATATTGGAAGGACCGGGGAGCTGTTTTTT. The gene calls are TRBV6-2 or TRBV6-3 and TRBJ2-2; no firm D call. Trimming stripped 8 bases from V and 5 bases from J, with 12 bases between. The germline V gene has CDR1 MNHEY and CDR2 SVGEGT. This CDR3 comprises 13 residues.

V is TRBV4-3 and J is TRBJ2-5; 10 nucleotides agree with TRBD1. V lost 1 base to trimming and J lost 2 bases; unmatched junction nucleotides: 1. The length of the CDR3 is 15 residues. CDR1 LGHNA and CDR2 YSLEER come from the germline V gene. In DNA form, the CDR3 reads TGCGCCAGCAGCCAAGGACAGGGGGCGCAAGAGACCCAGTACTTC. Its translation is CASSQGQGAQETQYF.

A remark on this clonotype: A junction boundary mismatches the germline segment, possibly from a read error. The CDR3 loop reads CSVQEGAFTEAFF. The CDR3 region has the DNA TGCAGCGTTCAAGAGGGGGCGTTCACTGAAGCTTTCTTT. The V gene is TRBV29-1, the J gene TRBJ1-1; 7 bases match TRBD1. This CDR3 is 13 amino acids long. The V gene's germline CDR1 is SQVTM and CDR2 ANQGSEA.

The chain couples TRBV11-2 to TRBJ2-1; D not resolved. This CDR3 has 11 amino acids. Trimming removed 5 bases from V and 8 bases from J, with 7 bases in between. Germline V lookup: CDR1 SGHAT, CDR2 FQNNGV. The CDR3 DNA follows: TGTGCCAGCAGCCGTAACTATGAGCAGTTCTTC. This gives the protein CASSRNYEQFF.

CDR3 sequence (DNA): TGTGCCAGCAGAGGACAGGGCTCCTACGAGCAGTACTTC. This codes for CASRGQGSYEQYF. This chain uses TRBV6-6 with TRBJ2-7; TRBD1 aligns across 8 bases. Germline trimming cut 6 bases from V and 0 bases from J; bases unmatched to any gene: 1. There are 13 residues in the CDR3. Germline values: CDR1 MNHNY, CDR2 SVGAGI (reference sequence).

The chain recombines TRBV4-2 with TRBJ1-6; no reliable D call. Germline lookup yields CDR1 LGHNA and CDR2 YNFKEQ. Trimming pared 3 bases from V and 5 bases from J, leaving 2 bases between. The CDR3 is 12 residues long. CDR3 sequence reads: CASSHDNSPLHF. CDR3 DNA sequence: TGTGCCAGCAGCCACGATAATTCACCCCTCCACTTT.

This clonotype was counted a few times. V is TRBV25-1 and J is TRBJ2-2; D not certain. This CDR3 comprises 13 residues. Deletions cut 3 bases from V and 0 bases from J, with 2 bases between. Germline values: CDR1 MGHDK, CDR2 SYGVNS. The CDR3 protein is CASSDTNTGELFF. The CDR3 region has the DNA TGTGCCAGCAGTGACACGAACACCGGGGAGCTGTTTTTT.

This clonotype was picked up a small number of times. The chain joins TRBV29-1 to TRBJ2-1; D may correspond to TRBD1 or TRBD2 (6 bases each). Germline assignment: CDR1 SQVTM and CDR2 ANQGSEA. The ends were cut back, 5 bases at V and 7 bases at J, with 21 bases in the middle. This CDR3 comprises 15 residues. The CDR3 loop is CSVSSYRGPKNEQFF. CDR3 nucleotides: TGCAGCGTTTCCTCTTATCGGGGGCCGAAGAATGAGCAGTTCTTC.

The CDR3 is CAISPRAGSSYEQYF. CDR3 bases: TGTGCCATCAGTCCGAGGGCAGGGAGCTCCTACGAGCAGTACTTC. The chain uses TRBV10-3 and TRBJ2-7; D is possibly TRBD1 or TRBD2 (5 bases each). The CDR3 length is 15 residues. Trimming took 5 bases from V and 0 from J, leaving 14 bases between them. The germline gives CDR1 ENHRY, CDR2 SYGVKD.

This sequence joins TRBV28 and TRBJ1-4; 7 bases agree with TRBD1. Germline CDR1 MDHEN, CDR2 SYDVKM. The CDR3 has 14 residues. The ends lost 6 bases at V and 5 bases at J; junction bases unmatched: 6. CDR3 sequence: CASRRDSPNEKLFF. The CDR3 DNA is TGTGCCAGCAGGAGGGACAGTCCGAATGAAAAACTGTTTTTT.

A few counts support this clonotype. J is TRBJ2-3 and V is TRBV5-1, with TRBD2 identical over 12 bases. The V gene end was trimmed by 0 bases and the J gene end by 5 bases; junction bases not matched to a gene: 13. The CDR3 extends over 19 amino acids. The germline CDR1 and CDR2 sequences are SGHRS and YFSETQ. This chain's CDR3 is CASSLEGSKLAGGRDTQYF. CDR3 coding DNA: TGCGCCAGCAGCTTGGAAGGATCCAAACTAGCGGGGGGTAGAGATACGCAGTATTTT. The full variable domain, its missing parts supplied by reference TRBV5-1 and TRBJ2-3, is KAGVTQTPRYLIKTRGQQVTLSCSPISGHRSVSWYQQTPGQGLQFLFEYFSETQRNKGNFPGRFSGRQFSNSRSEMNVSTLELGDSALYLCASSLEGSKLAGGRDTQYFGPGTRLTVL.

This clonotype was detected a few times. The rearrangement links TRBV24-1 to TRBJ2-1; 15 bases line up with TRBD2. Germline CDR1 and CDR2: KGHDR and SFDVKD. Trimming took 3 bases from V and 8 from J; bases not matched to a gene: 10. CDR3 size: 18 residues. This CDR3 is CATSDPSWTSGRGDEQFF. In nucleotides, the CDR3 is TGTGCCACCAGTGATCCCTCATGGACTAGCGGGAGGGGCGATGAGCAGTTCTTC.

CDR3 protein: CASRGNYGYTF. The DNA of the CDR3 is TGCGCCAGCAGGGGAAACTATGGCTACACCTTC. This chain joins TRBV4-3 and TRBJ1-2, with D uncertain. CDR1 LGHNA and CDR2 YSLEER come from the germline V gene. The germline V and J ends were trimmed by 6 bases and 2 bases, with 4 bases remaining between them. CDR3 length equals 11 residues.

This clonotype was found a few times. The V gene is TRBV3-1, the J gene TRBJ2-2; unclear D gene. The CDR3 extends over 13 amino acids. The germline V gene encodes CDR1 LGHDT and CDR2 YNNKEL (reference sequence). V dropped 4 bases and J dropped 9 bases, with 12 bases sitting between them. CDR3 sequence: CASSPYSSWELFF. The CDR3 nucleotides are TGTGCCAGCAGCCCCTACAGCTCTTGGGAGCTGTTTTTT. Combining the CDR3 with reference TRBV3-1 and TRBJ2-2 gives the whole variable domain DTAVSQTPKYLVTQMGNDKSIKCEQNLGHDTMYWYKQDSKKFLKIMFSYNNKELIINETVPNRFSPKSPDKAHLNLHINSLELGDSAVYFCASSPYSSWELFFGEGSRLTVL.

The chain joins TRBV11-2 to TRBJ2-3; 10 bases match TRBD2. Trimming cost V 8 bases and J 5 bases; bases outside gene matches: 7. Germline values: CDR1 SGHAT, CDR2 FQNNGV. The CDR3 is 14 residues long. The CDR3 loop is CASLTWTSGDTQYF. For the CDR3, the DNA is TGTGCCAGCCTTACCTGGACTAGCGGAGATACGCAGTATTTT. Based on the CDR3 plus reference TRBV11-2 and TRBJ2-3, the full variable domain is EAGVAQSPRYKIIEKRQSVAFWCNPISGHATLYWYQQILGQGPKLLIQFQNNGVVDDSQLPKDRFSAERLKGVDSTLKIQPAKLEDSAVYLCASLTWTSGDTQYFGPGTRLTVL.

Remarks on this clonotype: A read error may produce the germline difference seen at one junction end. The chain couples TRBV7-2 to TRBJ1-5; D gene uncertain. CDR1 and CDR2 (germline): SGHTA, FQGNSA. The CDR3 spans 15 residues. The CDR3: CASRLGTTSNQPQHF. DNA for the CDR3: TGTGCCAGCAGATTAGGTACAACTAGCAATCAGCCCCAGCATTTT. Using reference TRBV7-2 and TRBJ1-5 for the parts outside the CDR3, the full variable domain is GAGVSQSPSNKVTEKGKDVELRCDPISGHTALYWYRQSLGQGLEFLIYFQGNSAPDKSGLPSDRFSAERTGGSVSTLTIQRTQQEDSAVYLCASRLGTTSNQPQHFGDGTRLSIL.

The genes are TRBV4-1 and TRBJ2-1, with D perhaps assigned TRBD1 or TRBD2 (6 bases each). In germline, CDR1 is MGHRA, CDR2 YSYEKL. The CDR3 runs 16 residues. Deletions cut 1 base from V and 7 bases from J, with 17 bases between. CDR3: CASSQVGDRGGNEQFF. Written as DNA, the CDR3 is TGCGCCAGCAGCCAAGTCGGAGACCGAGGGGGGAATGAGCAGTTCTTC.

The table lists this clonotype with many counts. The V gene is TRBV4-3, the J gene TRBJ2-4; D unclear. Germline assignment: CDR1 LGHNA and CDR2 YSLEER. There are 14 residues in the CDR3. V was cut by 0 bases and J by 8 bases, with 11 bases left in between. This CDR3 is CASSQDRDQDIQYF. The DNA for the CDR3 is TGCGCCAGCAGCCAAGATCGTGACCAGGACATTCAGTACTTC.

This chain uses TRBV20-1 with TRBJ2-3; D perhaps matches TRBD2 (6 bases). The V gene lost 3 bases and the J gene lost 2 bases, with 15 bases spanning the gap. This CDR3 contains 15 residues. From germline, CDR1 is DFQATT and CDR2 SNEGSKA (reference sequence). DNA of the CDR3: TGCAGTGCTAGCCCCGAAGGGACTTTCACAGATACGCAGTATTTT. Amino acid sequence: CSASPEGTFTDTQYF.

With regard to this clonotype: At one of its ends the junction is not consistent with the germline gene, which may arise from a read error. This sequence joins TRBV6-1 and TRBJ1-5, with 7 bases lining up with TRBD1. The CDR3 is 14 residues long. Germline V gene data show CDR1 as MNHNS and CDR2 as SASEGT. CDR3 DNA: TGTGCCAGCGGTGAGGGAGGCAGGGGGGAGCCCCAGCATTTT. It codes for CASGEGGRGEPQHF.

The sample holds a few counts of this clonotype. The chain combines TRBV5-1 with TRBJ2-7; no clear D. V lost 0 bases and J lost 1, with 8 bases in between. The CDR3 consists of 14 residues. CDR1 and CDR2 (germline): SGHRS, YFSETQ. Here the CDR3 DNA reads TGCGCCAGCAGCTTGGTTCTTGAGTCCTACGAGCAGTACTTC. Protein sequence: CASSLVLESYEQYF.